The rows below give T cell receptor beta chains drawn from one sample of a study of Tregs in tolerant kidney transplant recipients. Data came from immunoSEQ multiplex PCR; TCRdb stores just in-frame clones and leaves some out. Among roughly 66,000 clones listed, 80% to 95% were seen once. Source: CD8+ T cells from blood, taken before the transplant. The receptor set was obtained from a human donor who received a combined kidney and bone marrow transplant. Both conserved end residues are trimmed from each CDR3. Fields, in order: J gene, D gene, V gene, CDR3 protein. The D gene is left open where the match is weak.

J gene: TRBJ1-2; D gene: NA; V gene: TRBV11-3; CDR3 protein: ASSLTDDYGYT
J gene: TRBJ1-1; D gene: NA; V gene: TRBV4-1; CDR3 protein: ASSQDSTGDTEAF
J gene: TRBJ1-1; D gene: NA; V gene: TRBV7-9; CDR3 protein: ASSLAGPPNTEAF
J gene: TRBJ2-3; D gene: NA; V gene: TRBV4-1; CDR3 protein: ASSQEQLIKGTDTQY
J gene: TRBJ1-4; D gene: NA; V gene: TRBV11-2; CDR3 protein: ASSLASLLTEPQEKLF
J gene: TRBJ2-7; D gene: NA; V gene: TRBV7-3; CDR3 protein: ASSRFIGDSYEQY
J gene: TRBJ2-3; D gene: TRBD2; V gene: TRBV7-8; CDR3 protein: ASSLTAGEQY
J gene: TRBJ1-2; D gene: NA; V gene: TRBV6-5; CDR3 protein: ASSYGSGYGYT
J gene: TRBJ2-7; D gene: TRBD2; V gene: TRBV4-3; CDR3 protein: ASSQLSSGRADEQY
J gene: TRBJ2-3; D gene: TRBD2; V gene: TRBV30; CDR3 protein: ARTSGGYTDTQY
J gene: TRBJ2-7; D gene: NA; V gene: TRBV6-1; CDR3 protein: ASRREGRDGRQY
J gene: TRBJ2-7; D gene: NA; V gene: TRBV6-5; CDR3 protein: ASSPLNRAPYEQY
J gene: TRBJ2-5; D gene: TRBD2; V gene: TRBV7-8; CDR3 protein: ASSLVGLAKETQY
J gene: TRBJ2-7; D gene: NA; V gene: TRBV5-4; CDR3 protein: ASSLSLSGPYEQY
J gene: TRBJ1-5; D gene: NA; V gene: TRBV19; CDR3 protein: ASSRGYSNQPQH
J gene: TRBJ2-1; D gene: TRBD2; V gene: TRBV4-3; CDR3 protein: ASSQDRVGGPGNEQF
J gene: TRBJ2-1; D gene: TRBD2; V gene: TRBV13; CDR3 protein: ASSLGGGGVYEQF
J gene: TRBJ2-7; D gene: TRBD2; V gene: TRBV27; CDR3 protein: ASSLSWTSSGFYEQY
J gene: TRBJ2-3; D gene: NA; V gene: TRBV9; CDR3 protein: ASSVSRASSTDTQY
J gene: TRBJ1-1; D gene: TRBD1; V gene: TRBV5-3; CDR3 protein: ARSLGTGPNTEAF
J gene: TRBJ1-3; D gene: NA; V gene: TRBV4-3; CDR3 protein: ASSQGGVGGNTIY
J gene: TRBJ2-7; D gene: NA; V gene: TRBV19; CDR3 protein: ASSPDSYEQY
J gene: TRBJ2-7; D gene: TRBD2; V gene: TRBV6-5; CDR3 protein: ASTWTSGAEQY